This record covers a single T cell receptor (beta chain). The CDR3 runs to 13 residues. V gave up 4 bases and J gave up 0 bases, with 7 bases separating them. Germline V gene data show CDR1 as LNHDA and CDR2 as SQIVND (reference sequence). The data derive from a study of T cell responses to AZD1222 COVID-19 vaccine. TCRdb's table, derived via immunoSEQ multiplex PCR, lists solely in-frame clones and lacks some. Of some 150,000 clones listed, roughly 92% are singletons. This clonotype was sampled from an adult in good health. This specimen consisted of peripheral blood, obtained on day 0 of AZD1222 vaccination. V usage is TRBV19 and J usage is TRBJ2-7, with D uncertain. DNA of the CDR3: TGTGCCAGTAGTACCGGTAGCTCCTACGAGCAGTACTTC. Its translation is CASSTGSSYEQYF.